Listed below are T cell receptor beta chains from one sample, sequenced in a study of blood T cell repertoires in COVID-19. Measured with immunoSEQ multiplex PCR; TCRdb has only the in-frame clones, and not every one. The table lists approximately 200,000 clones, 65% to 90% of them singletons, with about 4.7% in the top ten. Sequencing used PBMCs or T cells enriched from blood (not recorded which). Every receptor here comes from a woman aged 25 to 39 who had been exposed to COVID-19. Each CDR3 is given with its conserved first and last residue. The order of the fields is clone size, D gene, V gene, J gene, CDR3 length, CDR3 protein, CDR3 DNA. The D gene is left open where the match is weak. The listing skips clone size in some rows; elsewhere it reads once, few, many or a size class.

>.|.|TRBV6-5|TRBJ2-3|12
CASRGGTDTQYF
TGTGCCAGCAGAGGAGGCACAGATACGCAGTATTTT
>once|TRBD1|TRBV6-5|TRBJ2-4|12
CASSPDRGSLYF
TGTGCCAGCAGTCCCGACAGGGGGTCTCTGTACTTC
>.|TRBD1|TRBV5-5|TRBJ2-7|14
CASSLGGQGYEQYF
TGTGCCAGCAGCTTGGGCGGACAGGGGTACGAGCAGTACTTC
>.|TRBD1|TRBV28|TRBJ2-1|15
CASSLGGAAWHEQFF
TGTGCCAGCAGCTTAGGGGGCGCGGCTTGGCATGAGCAGTTCTTC
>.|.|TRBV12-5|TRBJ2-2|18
CASGLLRTAGVNTGELFF
TGTGCTAGTGGTTTGCTTCGGACAGCAGGGGTAAACACCGGGGAGCTGTTTTTT
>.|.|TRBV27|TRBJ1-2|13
CASSRGARYGYTF
TGTGCCAGCAGTCGGGGTGCCCGCTATGGCTACACCTTC
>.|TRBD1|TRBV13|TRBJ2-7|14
CASSSGTAAYEQYF
TGTGCCAGCAGCTCCGGGACAGCCGCCTACGAGCAGTACTTC
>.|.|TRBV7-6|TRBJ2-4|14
CASSPRGAKNIQYF
TGTGCCAGCAGCCCTAGGGGGGCCAAAAACATTCAGTACTTC
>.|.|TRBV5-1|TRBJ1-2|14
CASSWGGANYGYTF
TGCGCCAGCAGCTGGGGGGGAGCTAACTATGGCTACACCTTC
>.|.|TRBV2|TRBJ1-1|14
CASLHGRVNTEAFF
TGTGCCAGCCTTCATGGGCGGGTGAACACTGAAGCTTTCTTT
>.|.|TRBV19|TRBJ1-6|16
CASTKGQLAYNSPLHF
TGTGCCAGTACCAAAGGACAGCTAGCCTATAATTCACCCCTCCACTTT
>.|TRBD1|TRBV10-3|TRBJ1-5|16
CAISLGGTGGNQPQHF
TGTGCCATCAGTCTTGGCGGGACAGGGGGCAATCAGCCCCAGCATTTT
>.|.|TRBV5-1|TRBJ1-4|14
CASSYTGRSEKLFF
TGCGCCAGCAGCTACACAGGGAGAAGCGAAAAACTGTTTTTT
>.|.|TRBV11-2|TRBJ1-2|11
CASSFTYGYTF
TGTGCCAGCAGCTTTACATATGGCTACACCTTC
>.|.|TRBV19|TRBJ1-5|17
CASSTSRGSNSNQPQHF
TGTGCCAGTAGTACCTCACGGGGTTCGAATAGCAATCAGCCCCAGCATTTT
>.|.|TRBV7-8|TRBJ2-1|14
CASSTRTDYNEQFF
TGTGCCAGCAGCACCAGGACTGATTACAATGAGCAGTTCTTC
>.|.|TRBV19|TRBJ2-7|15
CASSPRGGRTVEQYF
TGTGCCAGTAGTCCCCGCGGGGGCCGGACTGTGGAGCAGTACTTC
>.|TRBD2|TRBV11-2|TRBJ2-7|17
CASSPYLGLALSHEQYF
TGTGCCAGCAGCCCCTATCTCGGACTAGCGTTGAGCCACGAGCAGTACTTC
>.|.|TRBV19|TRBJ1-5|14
CASEEGSLNQPQHF
TGTGCCAGCGAGGAGGGATCCCTAAATCAGCCCCAGCATTTT
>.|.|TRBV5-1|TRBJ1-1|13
CASSQSGATEAFF
TGCGCCAGCAGCCAAAGTGGAGCCACTGAAGCTTTCTTT
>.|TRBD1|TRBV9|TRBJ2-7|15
CASSVGGTGSYEQYF
TGTGCCAGCAGCGTAGGCGGGACAGGGTCCTACGAGCAGTACTTC
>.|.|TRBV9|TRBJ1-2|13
CASSPYRGGGYTF
TGTGCCAGCAGCCCGTACCGGGGGGGCGGCTACACCTTC
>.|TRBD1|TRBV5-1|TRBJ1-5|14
CASSLVAGGQPQHF
TGCGCCAGCAGCTTGGTGGCAGGGGGTCAGCCCCAGCATTTT
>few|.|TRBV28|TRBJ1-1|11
CASSFQFEAFF
TGTGCCAGCAGTTTTCAGTTTGAAGCTTTCTTT
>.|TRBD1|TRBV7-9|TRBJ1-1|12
CASSPGQGEAFF
TGTGCCAGCAGCCCCGGACAGGGTGAAGCTTTCTTT
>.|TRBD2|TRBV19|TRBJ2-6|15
CASSSSSGGANVLTF
TGTGCCAGTAGTTCCTCTAGCGGGGGGGCCAACGTCCTGACTTTC
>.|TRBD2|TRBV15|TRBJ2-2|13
CATGGVNTGELFF
TGTGCGACCGGGGGGGTCAACACCGGGGAGCTGTTTTTT
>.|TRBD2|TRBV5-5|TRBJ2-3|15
CASSLLAGPTDTQYF
TGTGCCAGCAGCTTGCTAGCGGGGCCCACAGATACGCAGTATTTT
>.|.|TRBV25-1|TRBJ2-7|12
CASTQGLYEQYF
TGTGCCAGCACGCAGGGATTGTACGAGCAGTACTTC
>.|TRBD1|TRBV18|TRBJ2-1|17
CASSPPAGQGAYNEQFF
TGTGCCAGCTCACCACCTGCGGGACAGGGGGCTTACAATGAGCAGTTCTTC
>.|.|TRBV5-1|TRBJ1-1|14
CASFGREENTEAFF
TGCGCCAGCTTTGGCAGGGAGGAGAACACTGAAGCTTTCTTT
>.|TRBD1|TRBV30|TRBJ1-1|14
CAWTMGQGPTEAFF
TGTGCCTGGACAATGGGACAGGGACCAACTGAAGCTTTCTTT
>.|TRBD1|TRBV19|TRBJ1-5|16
CASSQRTGGSNQPQHF
TGTGCCAGTAGTCAACGAACAGGGGGAAGCAATCAGCCCCAGCATTTT
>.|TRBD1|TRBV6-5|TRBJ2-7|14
CASSLGQGANEQYF
TGTGCCAGCAGCTTGGGACAGGGGGCGAACGAGCAGTACTTC
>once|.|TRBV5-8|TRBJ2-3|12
CASNYQGDTQYF
TGTGCCAGCAACTATCAGGGGGATACGCAGTATTTT
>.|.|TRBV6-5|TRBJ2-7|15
CASSYSGQATYEQYF
TGTGCCAGCAGTTACTCAGGACAAGCCACCTACGAGCAGTACTTC
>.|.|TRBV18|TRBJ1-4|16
CASSPPSTRGNEKLFF
TGTGCCAGCTCACCACCCTCAACGAGGGGGAATGAAAAACTGTTTTTT
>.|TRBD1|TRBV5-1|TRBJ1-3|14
CASSTGGNGNTIYF
TGCGCCAGCAGCACAGGGGGCAATGGAAACACCATATATTTT
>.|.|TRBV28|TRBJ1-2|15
CASSPPERPSYGYTF
TGTGCCAGCAGTCCCCCGGAACGGCCTAGCTATGGCTACACCTTC
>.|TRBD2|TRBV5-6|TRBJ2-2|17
CASSWKSSGGNTGELFF
TGTGCCAGCAGCTGGAAATCTAGCGGGGGGAACACCGGGGAGCTGTTTTTT
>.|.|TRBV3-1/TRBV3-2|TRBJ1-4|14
CASSQIQSGEKLFF
TGTGCCAGCAGCCAGATACAATCCGGGGAAAAACTGTTTTTT